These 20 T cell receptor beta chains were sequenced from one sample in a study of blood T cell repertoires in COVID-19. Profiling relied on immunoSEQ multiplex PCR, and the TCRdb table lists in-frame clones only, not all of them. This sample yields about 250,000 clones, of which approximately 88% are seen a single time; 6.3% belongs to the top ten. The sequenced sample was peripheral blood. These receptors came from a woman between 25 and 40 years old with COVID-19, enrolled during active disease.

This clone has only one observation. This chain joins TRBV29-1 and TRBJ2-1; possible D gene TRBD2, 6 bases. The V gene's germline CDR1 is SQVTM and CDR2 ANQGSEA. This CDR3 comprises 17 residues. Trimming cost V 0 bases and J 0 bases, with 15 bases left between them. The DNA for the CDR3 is TGCAGCGTTGAAGAATCAGTTACCGGGAGCTCCTACAATGAGCAGTTCTTC. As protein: CSVEESVTGSSYNEQFF.

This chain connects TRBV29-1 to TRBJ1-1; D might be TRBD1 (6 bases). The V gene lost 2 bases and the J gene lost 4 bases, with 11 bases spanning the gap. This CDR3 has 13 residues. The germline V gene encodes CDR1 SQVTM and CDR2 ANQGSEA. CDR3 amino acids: CSVESRGGTEAFF. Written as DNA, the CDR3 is TGCAGCGTTGAAAGCAGGGGCGGCACTGAAGCTTTCTTT.

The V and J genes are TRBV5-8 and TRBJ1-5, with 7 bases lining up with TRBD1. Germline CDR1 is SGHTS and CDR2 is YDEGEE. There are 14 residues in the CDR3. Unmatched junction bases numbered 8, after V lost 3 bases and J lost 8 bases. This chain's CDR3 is CASSWGQTGEPQHF. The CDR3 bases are TGTGCCAGCAGCTGGGGACAGACCGGAGAGCCCCAGCATTTT.

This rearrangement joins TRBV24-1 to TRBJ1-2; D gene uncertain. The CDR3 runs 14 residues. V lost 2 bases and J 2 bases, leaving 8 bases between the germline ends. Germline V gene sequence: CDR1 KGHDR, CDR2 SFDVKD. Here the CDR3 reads CATSDSAENYGYTF. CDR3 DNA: TGTGCCACCAGTGATTCGGCGGAGAACTATGGCTACACCTTC.

The DNA of the CDR3 is TGTGCCAGCAGTTACTCTCCCACGGGAGGGGTATACAATGAGCAGTTCTTC. It is translated as CASSYSPTGGVYNEQFF. V gene TRBV6-2 or TRBV6-3 combines with J gene TRBJ2-1; 8 nucleotides line up with TRBD2. Germline lookup yields CDR1 MNHEY and CDR2 SVGEGT. This CDR3 has 17 amino acids. The trim removed 0 bases at V and 4 bases at J, leaving 8 bases unmatched.

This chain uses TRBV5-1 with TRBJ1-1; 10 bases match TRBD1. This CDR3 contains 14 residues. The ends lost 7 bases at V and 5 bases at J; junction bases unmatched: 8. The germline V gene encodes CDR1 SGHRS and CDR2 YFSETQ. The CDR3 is CASGDRGRGTEAFF. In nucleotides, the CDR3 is TGCGCCAGCGGAGACAGGGGGCGAGGGACTGAAGCTTTCTTT.

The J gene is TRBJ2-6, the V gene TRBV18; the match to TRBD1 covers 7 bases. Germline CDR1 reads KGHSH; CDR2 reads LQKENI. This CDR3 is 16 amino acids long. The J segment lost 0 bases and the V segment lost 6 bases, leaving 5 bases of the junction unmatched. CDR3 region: CASSGTASSGANVLTF. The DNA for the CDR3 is TGTGCCAGCTCCGGGACAGCGAGCTCTGGGGCCAACGTCCTGACTTTC. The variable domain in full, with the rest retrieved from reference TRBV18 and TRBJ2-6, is NAGVMQNPRHLVRRRGQEARLRCSPMKGHSHVYWYRQLPEEGLKFMVYLQKENIIDESGMPKERFSAEFPKEGPSILRIQQVVRGDSAAYFCASSGTASSGANVLTFGAGSRLTVL.

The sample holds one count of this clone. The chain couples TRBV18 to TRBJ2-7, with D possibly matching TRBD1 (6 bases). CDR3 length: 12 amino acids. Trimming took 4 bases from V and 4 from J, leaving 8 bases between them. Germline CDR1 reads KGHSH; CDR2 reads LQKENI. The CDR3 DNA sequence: TGTGCCAGCTCACTCGGACAGTACGAGCAGTACGTC. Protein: CASSLGQYEQYV.

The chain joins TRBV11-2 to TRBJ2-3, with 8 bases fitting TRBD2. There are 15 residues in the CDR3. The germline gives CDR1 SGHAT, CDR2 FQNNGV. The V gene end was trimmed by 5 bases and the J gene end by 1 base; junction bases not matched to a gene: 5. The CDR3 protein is CASSLRGGRTDTQYF. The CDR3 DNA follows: TGTGCCAGCAGCCTCCGGGGGGGCCGCACAGATACGCAGTATTTT. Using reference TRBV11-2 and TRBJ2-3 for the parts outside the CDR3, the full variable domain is EAGVAQSPRYKIIEKRQSVAFWCNPISGHATLYWYQQILGQGPKLLIQFQNNGVVDDSQLPKDRFSAERLKGVDSTLKIQPAKLEDSAVYLCASSLRGGRTDTQYFGPGTRLTVL.

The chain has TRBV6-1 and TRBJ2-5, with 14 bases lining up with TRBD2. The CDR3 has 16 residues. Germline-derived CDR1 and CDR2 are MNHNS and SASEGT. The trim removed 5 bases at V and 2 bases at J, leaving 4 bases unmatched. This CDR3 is CASSKGLAGGQETQYF. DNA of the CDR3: TGTGCCAGCAGTAAAGGACTAGCGGGGGGACAAGAGACCCAGTACTTC.

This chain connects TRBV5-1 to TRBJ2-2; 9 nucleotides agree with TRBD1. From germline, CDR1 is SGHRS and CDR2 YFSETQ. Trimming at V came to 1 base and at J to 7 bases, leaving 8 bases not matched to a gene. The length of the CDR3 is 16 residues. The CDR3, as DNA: TGCGCCAGCAGCTTGTCGGGACAGGGTCGGGTCGGGGAGCTGTTTTTT. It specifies CASSLSGQGRVGELFF.

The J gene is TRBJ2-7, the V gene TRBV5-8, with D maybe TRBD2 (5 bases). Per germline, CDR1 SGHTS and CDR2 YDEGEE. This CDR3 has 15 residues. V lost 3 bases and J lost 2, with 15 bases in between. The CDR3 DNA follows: TGTGCCAGCAGCTATGAGGGCCTTTTGGCCTACGAGCAGTACGTC. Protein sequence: CASSYEGLLAYEQYV.

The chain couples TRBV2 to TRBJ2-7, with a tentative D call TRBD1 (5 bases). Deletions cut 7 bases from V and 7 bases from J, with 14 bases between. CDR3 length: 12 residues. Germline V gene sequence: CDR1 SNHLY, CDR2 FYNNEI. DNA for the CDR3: TGTGCCAGCACTCACCCGCAGGGAGAGCAGTACTTC. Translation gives CASTHPQGEQYF.

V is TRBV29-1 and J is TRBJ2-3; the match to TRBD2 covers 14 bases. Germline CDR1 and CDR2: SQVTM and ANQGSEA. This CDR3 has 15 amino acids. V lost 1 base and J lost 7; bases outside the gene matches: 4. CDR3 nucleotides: TGCAGCGTTGAAGTGACTAGCGGGAGGGAATATACGCAGTATTTT. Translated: CSVEVTSGREYTQYF.

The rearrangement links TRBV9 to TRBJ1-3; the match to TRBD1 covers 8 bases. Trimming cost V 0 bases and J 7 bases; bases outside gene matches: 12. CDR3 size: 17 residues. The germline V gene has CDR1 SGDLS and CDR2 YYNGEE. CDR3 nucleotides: TGTGCCAGCAGCGTAGGGACAGGGAGTACCGCGGGGAACACCATATATTTT. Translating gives CASSVGTGSTAGNTIYF.

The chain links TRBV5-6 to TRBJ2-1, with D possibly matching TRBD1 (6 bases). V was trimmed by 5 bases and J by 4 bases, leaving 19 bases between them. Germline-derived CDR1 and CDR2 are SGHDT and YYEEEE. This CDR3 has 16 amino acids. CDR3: CASRAAATGPYNEQFF. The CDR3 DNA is TGTGCCAGCAGGGCAGCTGCGACAGGCCCATACAATGAGCAGTTCTTC.

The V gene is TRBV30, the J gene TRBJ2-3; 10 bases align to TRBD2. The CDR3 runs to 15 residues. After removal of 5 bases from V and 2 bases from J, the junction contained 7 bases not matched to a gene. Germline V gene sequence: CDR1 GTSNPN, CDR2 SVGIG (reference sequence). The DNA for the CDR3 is TGTGCCTGGGGGCTAACTAGCGGGGTCACAGATACGCAGTATTTT. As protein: CAWGLTSGVTDTQYF.

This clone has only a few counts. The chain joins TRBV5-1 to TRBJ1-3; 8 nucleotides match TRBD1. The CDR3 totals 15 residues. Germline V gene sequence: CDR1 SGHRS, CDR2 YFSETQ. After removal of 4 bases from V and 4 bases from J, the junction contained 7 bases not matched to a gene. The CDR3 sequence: CASSLQTGAGNTIYF. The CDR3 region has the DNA TGCGCCAGCAGCCTACAGACAGGGGCAGGAAACACCATATATTTT.

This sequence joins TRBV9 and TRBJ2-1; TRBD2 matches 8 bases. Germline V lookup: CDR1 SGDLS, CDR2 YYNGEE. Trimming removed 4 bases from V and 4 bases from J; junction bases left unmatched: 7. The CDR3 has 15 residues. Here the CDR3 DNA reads TGTGCCAGCAGCCCCCGAACTAGCGGTTACAATGAGCAGTTCTTC. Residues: CASSPRTSGYNEQFF.

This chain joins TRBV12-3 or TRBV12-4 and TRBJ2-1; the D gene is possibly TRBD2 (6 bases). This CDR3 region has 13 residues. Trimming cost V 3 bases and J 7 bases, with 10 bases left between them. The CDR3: CASSFVGGNEQFF. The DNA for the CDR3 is TGTGCCAGCAGTTTCGTTGGGGGGAATGAGCAGTTCTTC.